This record covers a single TCR beta chain. This sample is drawn from a study of T cell responses to AZD1222 COVID-19 vaccine. Germline-derived CDR1 and CDR2 are MNHEY and SMNVEV (reference sequence). The CDR3 runs 14 residues. The J segment lost 5 bases and the V segment lost 6 bases, leaving 9 bases of the junction unmatched. The table came from immunoSEQ multiplex PCR; TCRdb's copy has only in-frame clones and leaves some out. The data contain roughly 150,000 clones, roughly nine tenths of them singletons. The source was peripheral blood, collected 28 days after the second AZD1222 dose. The origin of this receptor is an adult who received the AZD1222 COVID-19 vaccine. The rearrangement joins TRBV27 to TRBJ2-7; TRBD1 matches at 8 bases. The CDR3 coding sequence is TGTGCCAGCAGACCACAGGGGGGCCCTCACGAGCAGTACTTC. Amino acids: CASRPQGGPHEQYF.